The clone carrying this T cell receptor beta chain was seen just once. The antigen is undetermined. The assay was immunoSEQ multiplex PCR, and TCRdb's table has in-frame clones only and misses some. Here the sample spans roughly 32,000 clones, about nine tenths being singletons. This entry comes from a study of a mutant IDH1 vaccine in newly diagnosed glioma. For the study at large: Before enrollment, patients got radiotherapy alone, temozolomide alone, or mostly the combination.

Germline lookup yields CDR1 MDHEN and CDR2 SYDVKM. V lost 6 bases and J 2 bases, leaving 5 bases between the germline ends. The CDR3 has 11 residues. Time point denoted: week 47, end of study. In every dose of vaccine, 300 ug of mutant IDH1 20-mer peptide was given alongside topical imiquimod. The donors' diagnosis was new WHO grade 3 or 4 astrocytoma that was IDH1-mutant and ATRX-lost. Overall study findings and caveats: There were vaccine-induced immune responses in just under 95% of the patients.

The chain combines TRBV28 with TRBJ2-7; D remains unclear. The clonotype comes from a man aged 35 to 55 with glioma. The sample consisted of PBMCs, taken from a glioma patient whose treatment included an IDH1 peptide vaccine. CDR3 protein: CASSSAYEQYF. The DNA for the CDR3 is TGTGCCAGCAGCTCGGCCTACGAGCAGTACTTC.